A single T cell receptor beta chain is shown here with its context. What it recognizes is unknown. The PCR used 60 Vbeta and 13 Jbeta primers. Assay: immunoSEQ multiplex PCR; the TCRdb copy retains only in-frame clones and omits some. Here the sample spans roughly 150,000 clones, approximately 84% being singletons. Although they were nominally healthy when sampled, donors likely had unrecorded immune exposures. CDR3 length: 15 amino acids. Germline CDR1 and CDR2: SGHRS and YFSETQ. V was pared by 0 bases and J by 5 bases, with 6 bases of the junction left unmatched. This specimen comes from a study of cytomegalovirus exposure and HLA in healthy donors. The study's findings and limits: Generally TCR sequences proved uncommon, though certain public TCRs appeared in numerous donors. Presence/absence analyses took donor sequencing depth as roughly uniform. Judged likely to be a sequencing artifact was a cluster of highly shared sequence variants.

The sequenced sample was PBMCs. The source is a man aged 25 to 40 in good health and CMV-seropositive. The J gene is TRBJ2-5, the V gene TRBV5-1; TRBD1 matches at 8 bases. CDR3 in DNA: TGCGCCAGCAGCTTGGCAGGGGGCCCGAGGGAGACCCAGTACTTC. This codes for CASSLAGGPRETQYF.